The TCR beta chain under discussion was sequenced for a study of cytomegalovirus exposure and HLA in healthy donors. In the PCR, 60 Vbeta and 13 Jbeta primers were used. Some clones are missing from TCRdb's copy, which holds only in-frame ones; the method was immunoSEQ multiplex PCR. The sample lists under 300,000 clones, approximately 85% occurring once. The sequence was obtained from a woman in her thirties or forties in good health and CMV-seropositive. Material: PBMCs.

CDR3 loop: CASSLYFGGDYGYTF. The CDR3, as DNA: TGTGCCAGCAGTTTATATTTCGGGGGGGACTATGGCTACACCTTC. V gene TRBV27 combines with J gene TRBJ1-2, with D possibly being TRBD1 (5 bases). V lost 1 base and J 3 bases, leaving 12 bases between the germline ends. The CDR3 runs to 15 residues. Germline V gene data show CDR1 as MNHEY and CDR2 as SMNVEV (reference sequence).